This is a list of T cell receptor beta chains from one sample in a study of blood T cell repertoires in COVID-19. The method was immunoSEQ multiplex PCR; TCRdb's version includes in-frame clones alone and lacks a portion of them. The sample has 50,000 to 75,000 clones, roughly 92% seen once; the top ten hold roughly 4.2%. The sample consisted of peripheral blood. The receptors here all came from a man in his fifties or sixties with active COVID-19. CDR3s include the opening cysteine and the closing phenylalanine or tryptophan. D genes are given only for firm matches.

V gene	J gene	D gene	CDR3 DNA	CDR3 protein
TRBV18	TRBJ2-3	NA	TGTGCCAGCTCACCGGGACAGGGACTAGCGTTAGATACGCAGTATTTT	CASSPGQGLALDTQYF
TRBV4-1	TRBJ2-1	NA	TGCGCCAGCAGCTTTCAGAGGAATGAGCAGTTCTTC	CASSFQRNEQFF
TRBV6-6	TRBJ2-1	TRBD1	TGTGCCAGCAGTCAACAGGGGGCCGCCTACAATGAGCAGTTCTTC	CASSQQGAAYNEQFF
TRBV19	TRBJ1-2	NA	TGTGCCAGTAGTATAGGGGCGGGAACTTATGGCTACACCTTC	CASSIGAGTYGYTF
TRBV19	TRBJ2-7	TRBD1	TGTGCCAGTAGTATCTCAGGGGGCGACGAGCAGTACTTC	CASSISGGDEQYF
TRBV7-8	TRBJ2-7	NA	TGTGCCAGCAGCCTAGAATGGGGGACATACGAGCAGTACTTC	CASSLEWGTYEQYF
TRBV23-1	TRBJ1-2	NA	TGCGCCAGCAGTCAAGGGCAGAAGGGCTACACCTTC	CASSQGQKGYTF
TRBV25-1	TRBJ2-1	TRBD2	TGTGCCAGCAGTGAGGCACTAGCGGGCTCCTACAATGAGCAGTTCTTC	CASSEALAGSYNEQFF
TRBV4-1	TRBJ1-4	TRBD1	TGCGCCAGCAGCCCTCGACAGGGAGTGAGGGAAAAACTGTTTTTT	CASSPRQGVREKLFF
TRBV28	TRBJ1-2	TRBD1	TGTGCCAGCAGCAGGGACAGCTATGGCTACACCTTC	CASSRDSYGYTF
TRBV7-8	TRBJ2-3	TRBD2	TGTGCCTCCAAGGCGGGAGGGCCCCCAGATACGCAGTATTTT	CASKAGGPPDTQYF
TRBV9	TRBJ1-6	TRBD1	TGTGCCAGCAGCGTTCAACAGGGGGCGAATTCACCCCTCCACTTT	CASSVQQGANSPLHF
TRBV5-8	TRBJ2-1	TRBD2	TGTGCCAGCAGCCCCGATGCTAGCGGTTCCTACAATGAGCAGTTCTTC	CASSPDASGSYNEQFF
TRBV5-1	TRBJ1-1	NA	TGCGCCAGCAGCTTGTCGAGGGTTAACACTGAAGCTTTCTTT	CASSLSRVNTEAFF
TRBV19	TRBJ1-5	TRBD1	TGTGCCAGTAGTATAGGTTGGACAGGTCGGCCCCAGCATTTT	CASSIGWTGRPQHF
TRBV28	TRBJ1-5	NA	TGTGCCAGCAGTACAGGGTCGAATCAGCCCCAGCATTTT	CASSTGSNQPQHF
TRBV18	TRBJ1-1	NA	TGTGCCAGCTCACAAAAGCAGGGCACTGAAGCTTTCTTT	CASSQKQGTEAFF
TRBV4-1	TRBJ1-1	NA	TGCGCCAGCAGCCAAGGCAGGGGTAATAATCATGGCACTGAAGCTTTCTTT	CASSQGRGNNHGTEAFF
TRBV27	TRBJ1-6	TRBD1	TGTGCCAGCAGTTTTGCGACAGGGTCCTATTCACCCCTCCACTTT	CASSFATGSYSPLHF
TRBV2	TRBJ2-3	TRBD1	TGTGCCAGCAGTGATCCGGGACAGATCACAGATACGCAGTATTTT	CASSDPGQITDTQYF
TRBV19	TRBJ2-1	TRBD2	TGTGCCAGTAGTATTGGGTTAGCGGGAGCCGATGAGCAGTTCTTC	CASSIGLAGADEQFF